This T cell receptor beta chain derives from a study of T-cell reconstitution after alpha-beta-depleted transplantation in children. General study results and limits: The origin of high day-60 TCRbeta diversity in some patients lay in surviving recipient T cells and thymic progenitors.

This clonotype ranks as medium-sized (0.01 to 0.1%). Antigen: not known. The CDR3 covers 15 residues. Trimming pared 3 bases from V and 1 base from J, leaving 12 bases between. Unique molecular identifiers were incorporated when the TCRbeta library was constructed. In TCRdb, the PCR reads were re-called with MiXCR into one record per CDR3 protein. The data show approximately 17,000 distinct CDR3 sequences, roughly 7.6% seen once. The rearrangement joins TRBV12-3 or TRBV12-4 to TRBJ2-5, with D tentatively TRBD1 (6 bases). Sequences were derived from PBMCs, mostly from graft donor cells, sampled 60 days after TCRalphabeta/CD19-depleted stem cell transplant. The TCR sequence derives from a boy less than two years old who had a stem cell transplant for Wiskott-Aldrich syndrome, so the T cells may come from the graft donor. CDR3 loop: CASSFATGTQETQYF. CDR3 DNA sequence: TGTGCCAGCAGTTTCGCCACAGGGACCCAAGAGACCCAGTACTTC.